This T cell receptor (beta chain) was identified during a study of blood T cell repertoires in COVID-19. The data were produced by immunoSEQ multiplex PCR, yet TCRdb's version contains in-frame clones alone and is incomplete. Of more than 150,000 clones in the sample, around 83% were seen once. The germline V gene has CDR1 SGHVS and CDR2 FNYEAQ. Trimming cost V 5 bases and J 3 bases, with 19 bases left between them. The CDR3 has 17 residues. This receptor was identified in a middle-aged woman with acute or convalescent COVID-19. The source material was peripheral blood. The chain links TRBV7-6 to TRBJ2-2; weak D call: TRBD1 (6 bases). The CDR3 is CASSPNTRGWDTGELFF. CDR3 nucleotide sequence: TGTGCCAGCAGCCCAAATACCAGGGGATGGGACACCGGGGAGCTGTTTTTT. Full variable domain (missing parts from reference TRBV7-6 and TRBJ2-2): GAGVSQSPRYKVTKRGQDVALRCDPISGHVSLYWYRQALGQGPEFLTYFNYEAQQDKSGLPNDRFSAERPEGSISTLTIQRTEQRDSAMYRCASSPNTRGWDTGELFFGEGSRLTVL.